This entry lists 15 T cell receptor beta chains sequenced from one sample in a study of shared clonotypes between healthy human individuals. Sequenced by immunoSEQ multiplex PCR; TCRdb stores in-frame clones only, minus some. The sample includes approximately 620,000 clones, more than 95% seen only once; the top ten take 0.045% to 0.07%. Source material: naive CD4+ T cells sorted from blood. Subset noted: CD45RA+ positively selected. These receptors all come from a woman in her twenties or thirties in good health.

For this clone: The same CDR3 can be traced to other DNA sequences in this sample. This chain's CDR3 is CASSSGQETQYF. CDR3 nucleotides: TGTGCCAGCAGTTCCGGACAGGAGACCCAGTACTTC. The V gene is TRBV28, the J gene TRBJ2-5, with D possibly TRBD1 on 6 matching bases. V was trimmed by 4 bases and J by 5 bases, leaving 8 bases between them. The CDR3 contains 12 residues. The germline V gene encodes CDR1 MDHEN and CDR2 SYDVKM.

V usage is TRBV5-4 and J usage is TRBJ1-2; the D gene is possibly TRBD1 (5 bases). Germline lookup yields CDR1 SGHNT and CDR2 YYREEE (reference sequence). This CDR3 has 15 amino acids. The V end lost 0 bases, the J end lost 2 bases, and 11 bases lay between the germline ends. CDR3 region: CASSLEGTRNYGYTF. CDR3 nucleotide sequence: TGTGCCAGCAGCTTGGAAGGGACCCGAAACTATGGCTACACCTTC.

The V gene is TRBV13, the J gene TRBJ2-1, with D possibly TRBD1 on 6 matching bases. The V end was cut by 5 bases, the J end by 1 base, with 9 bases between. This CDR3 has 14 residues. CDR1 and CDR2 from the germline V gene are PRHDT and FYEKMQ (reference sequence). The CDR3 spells CASSQGQSYNEQFF. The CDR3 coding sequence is TGTGCCAGCAGCCAAGGACAGTCCTACAATGAGCAGTTCTTC.

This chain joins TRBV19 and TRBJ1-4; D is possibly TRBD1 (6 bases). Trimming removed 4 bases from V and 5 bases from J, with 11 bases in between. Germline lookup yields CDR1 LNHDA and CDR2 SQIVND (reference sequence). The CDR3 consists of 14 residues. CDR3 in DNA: TGTGCCAGTAGTAGGGGGCGTCAGAATGAAAAACTGTTTTTT. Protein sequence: CASSRGRQNEKLFF.

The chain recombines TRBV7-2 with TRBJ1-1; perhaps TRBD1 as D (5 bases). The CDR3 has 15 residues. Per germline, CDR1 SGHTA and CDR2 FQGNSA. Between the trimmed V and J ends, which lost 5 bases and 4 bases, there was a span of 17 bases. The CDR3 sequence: CASSRGAGSSTEAFF. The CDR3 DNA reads TGTGCCAGCAGCCGCGGGGCAGGGTCGAGCACTGAAGCTTTCTTT.

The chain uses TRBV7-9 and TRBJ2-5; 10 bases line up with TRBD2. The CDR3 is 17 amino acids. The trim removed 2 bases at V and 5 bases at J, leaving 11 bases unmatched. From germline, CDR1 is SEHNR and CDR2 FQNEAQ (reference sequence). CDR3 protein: CASSLIGSSGSSETQYF. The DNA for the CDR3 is TGTGCCAGCAGCTTAATTGGGTCTAGCGGGAGCTCGGAGACCCAGTACTTC.

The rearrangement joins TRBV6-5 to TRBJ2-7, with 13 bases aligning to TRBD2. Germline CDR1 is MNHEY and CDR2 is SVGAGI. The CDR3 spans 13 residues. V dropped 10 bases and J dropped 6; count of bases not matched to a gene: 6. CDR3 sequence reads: CATAGLAGREQYF. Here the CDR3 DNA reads TGTGCCACCGCGGGACTAGCGGGACGCGAGCAGTACTTC.

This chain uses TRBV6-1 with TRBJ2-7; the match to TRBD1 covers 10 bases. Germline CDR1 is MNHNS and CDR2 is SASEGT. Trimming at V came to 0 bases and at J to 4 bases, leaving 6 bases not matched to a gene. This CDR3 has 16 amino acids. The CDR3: CASSEARDRGRYEQYF. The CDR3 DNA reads TGTGCCAGCAGTGAAGCCCGGGACAGGGGCCGTTACGAGCAGTACTTC.

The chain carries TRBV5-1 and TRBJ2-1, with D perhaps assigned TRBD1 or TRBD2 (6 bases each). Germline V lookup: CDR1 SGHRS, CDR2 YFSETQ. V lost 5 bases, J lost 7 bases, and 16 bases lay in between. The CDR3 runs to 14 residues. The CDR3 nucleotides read TGCGCCAGCAGAATAGACCGGAGGGGGAATGAGCAGTTCTTC. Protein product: CASRIDRRGNEQFF.

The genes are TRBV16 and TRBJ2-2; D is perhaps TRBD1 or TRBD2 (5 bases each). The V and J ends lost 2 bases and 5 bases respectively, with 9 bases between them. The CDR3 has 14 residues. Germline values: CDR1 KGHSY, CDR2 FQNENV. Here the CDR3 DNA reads TGTGCCAGCAGCCAACAGTGGGGGACCGGGGAGCTGTTTTTT. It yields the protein CASSQQWGTGELFF. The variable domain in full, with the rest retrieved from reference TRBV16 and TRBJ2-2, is GEEVAQTPKHLVRGEGQKAKLYCAPIKGHSYVFWYQQVLKNEFKFLISFQNENVFDETGMPKERFSAKCLPNSPCSLEIQATKLEDSAVYFCASSQQWGTGELFFGEGSRLTVL.

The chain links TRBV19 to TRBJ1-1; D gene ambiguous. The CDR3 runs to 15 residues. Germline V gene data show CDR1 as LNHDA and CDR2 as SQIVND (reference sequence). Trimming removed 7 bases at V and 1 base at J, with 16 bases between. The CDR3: CASIRDEGANTEAFF. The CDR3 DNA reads TGTGCCAGTATCCGCGACGAGGGCGCGAACACTGAAGCTTTCTTT.

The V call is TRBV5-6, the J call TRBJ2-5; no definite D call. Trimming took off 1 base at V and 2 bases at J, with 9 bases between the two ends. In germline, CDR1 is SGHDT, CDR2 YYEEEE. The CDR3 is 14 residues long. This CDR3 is CASSLSTSQETQYF. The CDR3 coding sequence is TGTGCCAGCAGCTTGTCAACGAGTCAAGAGACCCAGTACTTC.

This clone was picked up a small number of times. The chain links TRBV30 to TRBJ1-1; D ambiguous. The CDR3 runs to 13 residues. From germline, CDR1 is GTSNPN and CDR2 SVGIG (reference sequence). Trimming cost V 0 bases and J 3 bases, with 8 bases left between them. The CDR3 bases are TGTGCCTGGAGTGTCCTTGGGGACACTGAAGCTTTCTTT. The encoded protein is CAWSVLGDTEAFF.

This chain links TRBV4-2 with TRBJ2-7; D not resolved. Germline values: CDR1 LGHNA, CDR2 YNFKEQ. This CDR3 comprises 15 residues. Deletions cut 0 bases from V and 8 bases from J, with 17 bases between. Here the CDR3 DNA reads TGTGCCAGCAGCCAAGAATTTGGCGGCTTAGGCAAGCAGTACTTC. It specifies CASSQEFGGLGKQYF.

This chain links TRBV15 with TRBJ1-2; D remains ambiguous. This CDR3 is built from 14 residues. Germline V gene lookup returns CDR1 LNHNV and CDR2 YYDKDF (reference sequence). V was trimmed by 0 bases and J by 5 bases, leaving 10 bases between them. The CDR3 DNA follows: TGTGCCACCAGCAGAGATCATTCAGCGTATGGCTACACCTTC. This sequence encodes CATSRDHSAYGYTF.